The 6 T cell receptor beta chains presented below share a single source sample, sequenced in a study of blood T cell repertoires in COVID-19. Assay used: immunoSEQ multiplex PCR; TCRdb lists only in-frame clones, some missing. The data hold some 300,000 clones, with 89% observed a single time. Specimen: PBMCs or T cells enriched from blood (not recorded which). All receptors derive from a woman between 45 and 65 years old who had been exposed to COVID-19.

Only one count was recorded for this clone. CDR3 amino acids: CAWMGRGTDTQYF. The CDR3 nucleotides read TGTGCCTGGATGGGGCGGGGGACAGATACGCAGTATTTT. The rearrangement links TRBV30 to TRBJ2-3; TRBD2 aligns across 7 bases. With V trimmed by 4 bases and J by 3 bases, 4 bases remained unmatched. In germline, CDR1 is GTSNPN, CDR2 SVGIG (reference sequence). This CDR3 is built from 13 residues.

This clone was seen a few times. The chain couples TRBV19 to TRBJ1-5, with 7 bases matching TRBD1. Germline lookup yields CDR1 LNHDA and CDR2 SQIVND (reference sequence). The ends lost 10 bases at V and 3 bases at J; junction bases unmatched: 15. This CDR3 has 16 residues. As DNA, the CDR3 is TGTGCCACCGACAGGGATGGTCGAGGGGCCAATCAGCCCCAGCATTTT. Amino acids: CATDRDGRGANQPQHF.

This chain joins TRBV28 and TRBJ1-5; 7 bases line up with TRBD1. The V gene end was trimmed by 3 bases and the J gene end by 2 bases; junction bases not matched to a gene: 10. Germline V gene data show CDR1 as MDHEN and CDR2 as SYDVKM. The CDR3 loop spans 17 amino acids. The CDR3 spells CASSFWTGFDGNQPQHF. The CDR3 DNA follows: TGTGCCAGCAGTTTTTGGACAGGATTTGATGGCAATCAGCCCCAGCATTTT.

The chain links TRBV19 to TRBJ1-2, with D unresolved. V was cut by 5 bases and J by 7 bases, with 11 bases left in between. Germline values: CDR1 LNHDA, CDR2 SQIVND (reference sequence). CDR3 length: 12 amino acids. CDR3 nucleotides: TGTGCCAGTAGTTCCCCGGGTCTTGGCTACACCTTC. Residues: CASSSPGLGYTF.

V and J are TRBV7-2 and TRBJ2-1; 15 bases line up with TRBD2. This CDR3 contains 15 residues. V gave up 5 bases and J gave up 7 bases; unmatched junction bases: 3. The germline V gene encodes CDR1 SGHTA and CDR2 FQGNSA. The DNA of the CDR3 is TGTGCCAGCAGCCGGACTAGCGGGGGGGCGAATGAGCAGTTCTTC. Its protein product is CASSRTSGGANEQFF.

This chain uses TRBV28 with TRBJ2-1, with 11 positions matching TRBD2. CDR3 length equals 16 residues. Losses at the gene ends were 4 bases for V and 6 bases for J; bases not matched to a gene: 8. Germline V CDR1 and CDR2: MDHEN, SYDVKM. The CDR3 here is CASSSYSGGAINEQFF. The CDR3 bases are TGTGCCAGCAGTTCCTATAGCGGGGGGGCCATCAATGAGCAGTTCTTC.